Sequencing of this TCR beta chain was carried out in a study of graft-versus-host responses after intestinal transplantation. Study information: Anti-thymocyte globulin induction was given to all recipients, followed by tacrolimus and steroids for 2 to 3 years. Broader study findings: Circulating GvH clones peaking coincided with falling HvG clones soon after transplant. Marrow from the recipient contained GvH clones, some of which had appeared first in ileum or blood.

A remark on this clone: Its antigen is unknown. The junction does not match germline at one end; this may be a read error.

The CDR3 contains 14 residues. Germline values: CDR1 SGHRS, CDR2 YFSETQ. Only in-frame clones appear in the TCRdb table, and some are missing; sequencing was by immunoSEQ multiplex PCR. Among about 100,000 clones listed, roughly 89% were seen once. This chain connects TRBV5-1 to TRBJ2-7; 7 positions match TRBD1. The source material was unstimulated CD4+ T cells sorted from spleen or lymph node cells, sampled before transplant. This sequence originates from a human donor who was the organ donor for an intestinal transplant. The CDR3 nucleotides are TGTGCCAGCAGCTTTGTCGACAGGGCCCACGAGCAGTACTTC. Its translation is CASSFVDRAHEQYF.